Below, 19 T cell receptor beta chains from the same sample are listed, as sequenced in a study of blood T cell repertoires in COVID-19. TCRdb keeps only in-frame clones here, not all; method: immunoSEQ multiplex PCR. The data contain around 97,000 clones, nearly 85% of them singletons. Material for sequencing was peripheral blood. The receptor set was obtained from a human donor in a cohort sampled during active or convalescent COVID-19.

The chain carries TRBV2 and TRBJ1-1; 7 nucleotides line up with TRBD1. The CDR3 has 12 residues. V shed 2 bases and J 7 bases; nucleotides not matched to a gene: 1. Germline V gives CDR1 SNHLY, CDR2 FYNNEI. This CDR3 reads CASSEQGDEAFF. The CDR3, as DNA: TGTGCCAGCAGTGAACAGGGGGATGAAGCTTTCTTT.

This chain links TRBV28 with TRBJ2-7; possible D gene TRBD1, 5 bases. The CDR3 is 13 residues long. V lost 5 bases and J 3 bases, leaving 11 bases between the germline ends. Germline V gives CDR1 MDHEN, CDR2 SYDVKM. CDR3 loop: CASSPPGYYEQYF. CDR3 sequence (DNA): TGTGCCAGCAGTCCTCCAGGGTACTACGAGCAGTACTTC.

This chain joins TRBV11-2 and TRBJ1-2, with D unresolved. CDR1 is SGHAT and CDR2 is FQNNGV in the germline V gene. The CDR3 contains 13 residues. V shed 5 bases and J shed 0 bases, with 7 bases lying between them. This chain's CDR3 is CASSHGSNYGYTF. The CDR3 DNA is TGTGCCAGCAGCCACGGGTCTAACTATGGCTACACCTTC.

The chain has TRBV24-1 and TRBJ1-2; D perhaps matches TRBD1 (6 bases). Germline CDR1 is KGHDR and CDR2 is SFDVKD. With 4 bases removed from V and 8 bases from J, the gap between germline ends came to 16 bases. There are 14 residues in the CDR3. The CDR3 spells CATSENWDTSGYTF. The CDR3 region has the DNA TGTGCCACCAGTGAGAACTGGGACACCTCCGGCTACACCTTC.

The V gene is TRBV5-1, the J gene TRBJ1-3, with TRBD1 matching over 7 bases. After removal of 0 bases from V and 4 bases from J, the junction contained 10 bases not matched to a gene. Germline CDR1 reads SGHRS; CDR2 reads YFSETQ. This CDR3 comprises 17 residues. CDR3 nucleotide sequence: TGCGCCAGCAGCTTGGAAGCACTTACAGGGGTCGGAAACACCATATATTTT. It codes for CASSLEALTGVGNTIYF.

A few counts support this clone. The chain couples TRBV6-5 to TRBJ1-5, with D maybe TRBD1 (6 bases). Trimming removed 5 bases at V and 2 bases at J, with 13 bases between. CDR1 MNHEY and CDR2 SVGAGI come from the germline V gene. CDR3 length: 15 amino acids. For the CDR3, the DNA is TGTGCCAGCAGTATTACAGGGTTAGGCAATCAGCCCCAGCATTTT. This encodes CASSITGLGNQPQHF.

The chain recombines TRBV5-1 with TRBJ1-5, with D hard to call. Germline V CDR1 and CDR2: SGHRS, YFSETQ. This CDR3 comprises 16 residues. The ends were cut back, 0 bases at V and 6 bases at J, with 16 bases in the middle. The CDR3 nucleotides read TGCGCCAGCAGCTTGGCAGGTGTCGGGGTTGGTCAGCCCCAGCATTTT. Protein sequence: CASSLAGVGVGQPQHF.

This clone has at least ten counts. The gene calls are TRBV7-9 and TRBJ2-7; tentatively, D is TRBD1 (6 bases). CDR3 length: 14 residues. V was trimmed by 5 bases and J by 5 bases, leaving 16 bases between them. Germline V gene data show CDR1 as SEHNR and CDR2 as FQNEAQ (reference sequence). As DNA, the CDR3 is TGTGCCAGCAGCGTCCGGGACAATGGCGACGAGCAGTACTTC. It yields the protein CASSVRDNGDEQYF.

The chain has TRBV5-5 and TRBJ1-1; 9 bases are shared with TRBD1. The CDR3 consists of 14 residues. Germline loops: CDR1 SGHKS, CDR2 YYEKEE (reference sequence). Trimming took 2 bases from V and 6 from J; bases not matched to a gene: 5. Written as DNA, the CDR3 is TGTGCCAGCAGCTTAACAGGGGGCTGGGCTGAAGCTTTCTTT. It yields the protein CASSLTGGWAEAFF.

The V and J genes are TRBV6-7 and TRBJ1-2, with 8 bases that match TRBD1. TRBV6-7 is recorded as an ORF, its role being uncertain. After removal of 4 bases from V and 6 bases from J, the junction contained 10 bases not matched to a gene. CDR3 length: 15 residues. The CDR3: CASSFRPDRAHGYTF. CDR3 DNA sequence: TGTGCCAGCAGTTTCCGCCCGGACAGGGCACATGGCTACACCTTC.

This clone was observed a few times. The rearrangement joins TRBV4-2 to TRBJ1-3; 7 bases are shared with TRBD1. V was pared by 4 bases and J by 0 bases, with 9 bases of the junction left unmatched. Per the germline V gene, CDR1 is LGHNA and CDR2 is YNFKEQ. The CDR3 covers 17 residues. CDR3 bases: TGTGCCAGCAGCCTCTCGACAGGGCATAGCTCTGGAAACACCATATATTTT. Protein product: CASSLSTGHSSGNTIYF.

The chain joins TRBV11-2 to TRBJ2-2; unclear D gene. The CDR3 extends over 17 amino acids. V was trimmed by 0 bases and J by 1 base, leaving 12 bases between them. Germline CDR1 reads SGHAT; CDR2 reads FQNNGV. In DNA form, the CDR3 reads TGTGCCAGCAGCTTAGATACCCCCGCAGGGAACACCGGGGAGCTGTTTTTT. This gives the protein CASSLDTPAGNTGELFF.

This chain's CDR3 is CASSPSRENSPLHF. The DNA for the CDR3 is TGCGCCAGCAGCCCTTCCCGCGAGAATTCACCCCTCCACTTT. V gene TRBV5-1 combines with J gene TRBJ1-6; D remains unclear. The V end was cut by 4 bases, the J end by 7 bases, with 12 bases between. The germline gives CDR1 SGHRS, CDR2 YFSETQ. This CDR3 is 14 amino acids long.

This chain connects TRBV2 to TRBJ1-6; 7 positions match TRBD1. CDR1 is SNHLY and CDR2 is FYNNEI in the germline V gene. V trimming: 6 bases; J trimming: 7 bases; junction bases outside the gene matches: 9. This CDR3 comprises 15 residues. The CDR3 DNA follows: TGTGCCAGCAGCACGAGACAGGGCCTAAATTCACCCCTCCACTTT. Translating it yields CASSTRQGLNSPLHF.

This rearrangement joins TRBV28 to TRBJ1-3; 9 bases align to TRBD1. Germline V lookup: CDR1 MDHEN, CDR2 SYDVKM. J lost 3 bases, V lost 4 bases, and 10 bases had no gene match. The CDR3 is made up of 17 amino acids. CDR3: CASSSPRTGAYGNTIYF. Here the CDR3 DNA reads TGTGCCAGCAGTTCGCCTAGGACAGGGGCGTATGGAAACACCATATATTTT.

V usage is TRBV4-1 and J usage is TRBJ2-1, with 9 bases identical to TRBD1. The CDR3 spans 16 residues. The V gene end was trimmed by 2 bases and the J gene end by 4 bases; junction bases not matched to a gene: 6. Germline V gene data show CDR1 as MGHRA and CDR2 as YSYEKL. CDR3 nucleotide sequence: TGCGCCAGCAGCCAAACCCCGGACAGGGGTTACAATGAGCAGTTCTTC. Its translation: CASSQTPDRGYNEQFF.

The J gene is TRBJ2-7, the V gene TRBV27, with 10 bases identical to TRBD1. CDR1 is MNHEY, CDR2 SMNVEV, per germline (reference sequence). The CDR3 spans 17 residues. V shed 0 bases and J 5 bases; nucleotides not matched to a gene: 10. This CDR3 is CASSLSMGDRGIHEQYF. For the CDR3, the DNA is TGTGCCAGCAGTTTATCGATGGGGGACAGGGGCATCCACGAGCAGTACTTC.

The DNA of the CDR3 is TGTGCCAGCAGATACCGACAGGGCACTGAAGCTTTCTTT. It encodes CASRYRQGTEAFF. The chain couples TRBV12-3 or TRBV12-4 to TRBJ1-1, with 7 positions matching TRBD1. The CDR3 contains 13 residues. Trimming cost V 6 bases and J 4 bases; bases outside gene matches: 5.

The chain has TRBV7-3 and TRBJ1-1; perhaps TRBD1 as D (6 bases). The CDR3 contains 15 residues. Trimming removed 5 bases at V and 3 bases at J, with 16 bases between. CDR1 and CDR2 from the germline V gene are SGHTA and FQGTGA. As DNA, the CDR3 is TGTGCCAGCAGCCCCGGGGGGGCCGGGGACACTGAAGCTTTCTTT. Its translation is CASSPGGAGDTEAFF.